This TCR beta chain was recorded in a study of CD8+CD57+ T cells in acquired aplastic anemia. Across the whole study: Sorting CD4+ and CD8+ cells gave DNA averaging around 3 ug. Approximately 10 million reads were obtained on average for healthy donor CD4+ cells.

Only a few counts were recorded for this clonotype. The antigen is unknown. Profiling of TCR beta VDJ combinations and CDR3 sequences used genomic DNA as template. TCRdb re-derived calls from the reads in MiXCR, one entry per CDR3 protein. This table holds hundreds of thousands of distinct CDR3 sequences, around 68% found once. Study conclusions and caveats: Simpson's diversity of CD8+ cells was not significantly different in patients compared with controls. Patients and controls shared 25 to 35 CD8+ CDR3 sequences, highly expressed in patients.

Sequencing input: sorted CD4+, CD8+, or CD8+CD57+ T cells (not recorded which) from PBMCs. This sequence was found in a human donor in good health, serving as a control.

CDR3 coding DNA: TGTGCCAGCAGCCGGCAGGGGACGAGCTATGGCTACACCTTC. It yields the protein CASSRQGTSYGYTF. V usage is TRBV2 and J usage is TRBJ1-2, with a weak D call TRBD1 (6 bases). CDR1 SNHLY and CDR2 FYNNEI come from the germline V gene. The CDR3 spans 14 residues. V gave up 6 bases and J gave up 4 bases, with 15 bases separating them.